Following are 6 T cell receptor beta chains from one sample sequenced in a study of cytomegalovirus exposure and HLA in healthy donors. In the PCR, 60 Vbeta and 13 Jbeta primers were used. Here immunoSEQ multiplex PCR was the method, and the copy in TCRdb shows in-frame clones only, minus some. Of approximately 130,000 clones in the sample, 65% to 90% were seen once. Input material: PBMCs. These receptor sequences come from a girl aged 2-10 years in good health and CMV-seronegative.

V usage is TRBV30 and J usage is TRBJ1-5, with D uncertain. Germline V gene sequence: CDR1 GTSNPN, CDR2 SVGIG (reference sequence). The germline V and J ends were trimmed by 0 bases and 0 bases, with 3 bases remaining between them. The CDR3 contains 13 residues. The CDR3 coding sequence is TGTGCCTGGAGTGTTAATAGCAATCAGCCCCAGCATTTT. This encodes CAWSVNSNQPQHF.

The chain links TRBV2 to TRBJ2-7; no reliable D call. Trimming shortened V by 2 bases and J by 6 bases, and 14 bases separated the two germline ends. Germline V CDR1 and CDR2: SNHLY, FYNNEI. The CDR3 spans 14 residues. The chain's CDR3 is CASSESGVWVEQYF. DNA of the CDR3: TGTGCCAGCAGTGAATCGGGTGTGTGGGTCGAGCAGTACTTC.

This clone was counted a single time. The chain has TRBV7-2 and TRBJ2-7, with 9 positions matching TRBD1. The CDR3 has 13 residues. The J segment lost 4 bases and the V segment lost 3 bases, leaving 1 base of the junction unmatched. CDR1 is SGHTA and CDR2 is FQGNSA in the germline V gene. In nucleotides, the CDR3 is TGTGCCAGCAGCTTCGGACAGGGGTACGAGCAGTACTTC. This codes for CASSFGQGYEQYF.

This chain joins TRBV27 and TRBJ1-5; D may be TRBD1 (5 bases). Germline loops: CDR1 MNHEY, CDR2 SMNVEV (reference sequence). V was trimmed by 5 bases and J by 3 bases, leaving 11 bases between them. The CDR3 is 14 amino acids. CDR3 protein: CASSTRDFNQPQHF. Here the CDR3 DNA reads TGTGCCAGCAGTACGAGGGACTTCAATCAGCCCCAGCATTTT.

This rearrangement joins TRBV15 to TRBJ2-1, with 10 bases aligning to TRBD2. Per the germline V gene, CDR1 is LNHNV and CDR2 is YYDKDF (reference sequence). The length of the CDR3 is 16 residues. V shed 3 bases, J shed 3 bases, and the junction held 5 bases outside the gene matches. CDR3 residues: CATSSELAGDYNEQFF. CDR3 DNA: TGTGCCACCAGCAGTGAGCTAGCGGGAGACTACAATGAGCAGTTCTTC.

This sequence joins TRBV4-3 and TRBJ2-7; D is possibly TRBD2 (6 bases). The germline V gene has CDR1 LGHNA and CDR2 YSLEER. CDR3 length: 15 amino acids. V was pared by 1 base and J by 6 bases, with 16 bases between. The chain's CDR3 is CASSQVSGGRGEQYF. The DNA of the CDR3 is TGCGCCAGCAGCCAAGTCTCCGGGGGACGGGGCGAGCAGTACTTC.